Given below is one T cell receptor beta chain in context. Its antigen is currently unknown. J was trimmed by 0 bases and V by 6 bases; bases with no gene match: 7. The germline V gene encodes CDR1 DFQATT and CDR2 SNEGSKA (reference sequence). The CDR3 runs to 15 residues. The sample belongs to a study of identical twins. Overall study findings and caveats: A cross-sectional statistical analysis, not follow-up of the same donors, supported the conclusions. Within cord blood, abundant beta clonotypes carried fewer insertions, but memory repertoires showed no such trend.

MiXCR, applied by TCRdb to the 5' RACE reads, yields one record per CDR3 protein. The sample lists more than 400,000 distinct CDR3 sequences; 12% to 15% were seen once. These data also formed part of another study, on yellow fever vaccine responses in identical twins.

The chain has TRBV20-1 and TRBJ2-3, with 9 bases matching TRBD2. The specimen was CD4+ T cells sorted from blood. The receptor was derived from a woman between 18 and 30 years old in good health. CDR3 in DNA: TGCAGTGCCAGCGGGCGGGGGGGTAGCACAGATACGCAGTATTTT. The encoded protein is CSASGRGGSTDTQYF.